One and the same sample provided the 32 T cell receptor beta chains below, sequenced in a study of T cell responses to AZD1222 COVID-19 vaccine. Sequenced by immunoSEQ multiplex PCR; TCRdb stores in-frame clones only, minus some. The data show 130,000 to 150,000 clones, about 92% seen once. The sequencing here drew on peripheral blood, taken on day 0 of AZD1222 vaccination. These receptors were obtained from an adult in good health.

The V call is TRBV5-6, the J call TRBJ1-2; D is unresolved. Trimming left V 1 base short and J 0 bases short, with 13 bases between. Germline V lookup: CDR1 SGHDT, CDR2 YYEEEE. This CDR3 has 16 residues. The CDR3 protein is CASSLPTNAPNYGYTF. As DNA, the CDR3 is TGTGCCAGCAGCTTGCCCACCAACGCACCTAACTATGGCTACACCTTC.

The V gene is TRBV29-1, the J gene TRBJ1-4; no clear D. V lost 8 bases to trimming and J lost 0 bases, with 10 bases between them. CDR1 and CDR2 (germline): SQVTM, ANQGSEA. The CDR3 extends over 13 amino acids. The CDR3 coding sequence is TGCAGCTCCAGGACCGCAACTAATGAAAAACTGTTTTTT. Its protein product is CSSRTATNEKLFF.

The rearrangement uses TRBV18 and TRBJ1-3, with D possibly being TRBD1 (5 bases). Trimming removed 4 bases at V and 0 bases at J, with 19 bases between. Germline V gene sequence: CDR1 KGHSH, CDR2 LQKENI. The CDR3 consists of 18 residues. In DNA form, the CDR3 reads TGTGCCAGCTCACGGGGGGGAAGAAGGGCCCTCTCTGGAAACACCATATATTTT. Encoded protein: CASSRGGRRALSGNTIYF.

The genes are TRBV27 and TRBJ1-1; tentative D call: TRBD1 (6 bases). The CDR3 loop spans 14 amino acids. The germline CDR1 and CDR2 sequences are MNHEY and SMNVEV (reference sequence). With 4 bases removed from V and 1 base from J, the gap between germline ends came to 10 bases. The CDR3 sequence: CASSWSGANTEAFF. The CDR3 bases are TGTGCCAGCAGTTGGTCAGGGGCGAACACTGAAGCTTTCTTT.

The rearrangement joins TRBV29-1 to TRBJ1-1; D remains ambiguous. There are 13 residues in the CDR3. In germline, CDR1 is SQVTM, CDR2 ANQGSEA. The V gene lost 7 bases and the J gene lost 4 bases, with 16 bases spanning the gap. CDR3 sequence (DNA): TGCAGCGCTCAGGTGGGCAGGATCACTGAAGCTTTCTTT. Translated, it gives CSAQVGRITEAFF.

CDR3 residues: CASSPTTSGRGNEQFF. CDR3 DNA: TGTGCCAGCAGCCCTACCACTAGCGGGAGAGGTAATGAGCAGTTCTTC. The chain recombines TRBV11-2 with TRBJ2-1, with TRBD2 matching over 11 bases. J gave up 7 bases and V 5 bases, and 10 bases lay outside the gene matches. The CDR3 spans 16 residues. The germline V gene has CDR1 SGHAT and CDR2 FQNNGV.

This chain uses TRBV7-2 with TRBJ2-1; 11 bases are shared with TRBD2. V dropped 5 bases and J dropped 4; count of bases not matched to a gene: 4. CDR3 length: 15 residues. Germline V lookup: CDR1 SGHTA, CDR2 FQGNSA. CDR3: CASSAGTSGYNEQFF. The DNA for the CDR3 is TGTGCCAGCAGCGCCGGGACTAGCGGATACAATGAGCAGTTCTTC.

This rearrangement joins TRBV6-5 to TRBJ2-7; D is possibly TRBD2 (6 bases). Trimming removed 5 bases at V and 6 bases at J, with 17 bases between. Looked up from germline, CDR1 is MNHEY and CDR2 is SVGAGI. The length of the CDR3 is 14 residues. CDR3 coding DNA: TGTGCCAGCAGTACCCGACTAGGCCTCGTCGAGCAGTACTTC. Translation gives CASSTRLGLVEQYF.

The gene calls are TRBV6-2 or TRBV6-3 and TRBJ1-2; D might be TRBD1 (6 bases). V was pared by 4 bases and J by 6 bases, with 12 bases between. Germline V gene data show CDR1 as MNHEY and CDR2 as SVGEGT. This CDR3 region has 13 residues. The CDR3 protein is CASSLQGADGYTF. The CDR3, as DNA: TGTGCCAGCAGTTTACAGGGAGCGGATGGCTACACCTTC.

The genes are TRBV6-5 and TRBJ1-2; possibly TRBD1 for D (6 bases). CDR3 length equals 14 residues. V was shortened by 0 bases and J by 8 bases, with 13 bases between the two germline ends. Germline-derived CDR1 and CDR2 are MNHEY and SVGAGI. The CDR3 loop is CASSYSRGAVGYTF. CDR3 coding DNA: TGTGCCAGCAGTTACTCTCGGGGGGCGGTGGGCTACACCTTC.

This chain uses TRBV20-1 with TRBJ1-2; 10 nucleotides agree with TRBD1. Germline V gene sequence: CDR1 DFQATT, CDR2 SNEGSKA (reference sequence). The ends lost 3 bases at V and 8 bases at J; junction bases unmatched: 12. The CDR3 sequence is 15 residues long. CDR3 region: CSASRLWTGGQGYTF. In DNA, the CDR3 is TGCAGTGCTAGTCGGTTGTGGACAGGGGGTCAAGGCTACACCTTC.

V and J are TRBV5-4 and TRBJ2-3; 9 bases align to TRBD2. V lost 4 bases to trimming and J lost 5 bases; unmatched junction nucleotides: 14. Germline V CDR1 and CDR2: SGHNT, YYREEE (reference sequence). This CDR3 region has 17 residues. CDR3 DNA: TGTGCCAGCAGCCGCCCTGCTAGCGGGATTTCTGTAGATACGCAGTATTTT. It is translated as CASSRPASGISVDTQYF.

The chain employs TRBV4-2 and TRBJ2-2; perhaps TRBD2 as D (5 bases). Trimming cost V 3 bases and J 4 bases, with 12 bases left between them. The length of the CDR3 is 15 residues. Germline CDR1 LGHNA, CDR2 YNFKEQ. Here the CDR3 DNA reads TGTGCCAGCAGCCATCCTACTAGAGGCACCGGGGAGCTGTTTTTT. Its protein is CASSHPTRGTGELFF.

This clone was picked up one time. The V gene is TRBV7-2, the J gene TRBJ1-2, with D uncertain. This CDR3 is 14 amino acids long. Germline V gene data show CDR1 as SGHTA and CDR2 as FQGNSA. Trimming left V 10 bases short and J 4 bases short, with 19 bases between. The CDR3 nucleotides are TGTGCCACCGCGCAGTCGGGGTTTTTCTATGGCTACACCTTC. Amino acids: CATAQSGFFYGYTF.

The chain couples TRBV4-3 to TRBJ1-1; unclear D gene. V shed 0 bases and J shed 1 base, with 9 bases lying between them. Germline lookup yields CDR1 LGHNA and CDR2 YSLEER. The CDR3 has 15 amino acids. CDR3 in DNA: TGCGCCAGCAGCCAAGATTTGAAGGGGAACACTGAAGCTTTCTTT. This gives the protein CASSQDLKGNTEAFF.

The rearrangement uses TRBV7-2 and TRBJ2-1; D call uncertain. The length of the CDR3 is 15 residues. Germline V gene lookup returns CDR1 SGHTA and CDR2 FQGNSA. V shed 5 bases and J shed 3 bases, with 14 bases lying between them. The CDR3 loop reads CASSPRRFIYNEQFF. The CDR3 nucleotides are TGTGCCAGCAGCCCAAGACGGTTTATCTACAATGAGCAGTTCTTC. Based on the CDR3 plus reference TRBV7-2 and TRBJ2-1, the full variable domain is GAGVSQSPSNKVTEKGKDVELRCDPISGHTALYWYRQSLGQGLEFLIYFQGNSAPDKSGLPSDRFSAERTGGSVSTLTIQRTQQEDSAVYLCASSPRRFIYNEQFFGPGTRLTVL.

The chain uses TRBV5-4 and TRBJ2-1; TRBD2 might be the D (5 bases). Germline V gene data show CDR1 as SGHNT and CDR2 as YYREEE (reference sequence). CDR3 length: 12 residues. V lost 4 bases and J lost 10, with 12 bases in between. The CDR3 loop reads CASSPRTEEQFF. CDR3 nucleotide sequence: TGTGCCAGCAGCCCCAGGACTGAAGAGCAGTTCTTC.

In this sample, this clone turned up a few times. The chain carries TRBV6-5 and TRBJ1-1; 7 bases fit TRBD1. CDR1 and CDR2 from the germline V gene are MNHEY and SVGAGI. The trim removed 2 bases at V and 8 bases at J, leaving 2 bases unmatched. The CDR3 consists of 12 residues. CDR3 in amino acids: CASSYRDSEAFF. The CDR3 DNA reads as TGTGCCAGCAGTTACCGGGACAGCGAAGCTTTCTTT.

The rearrangement uses TRBV13 and TRBJ1-6; no firm D call. Trimming shortened V by 3 bases and J by 8 bases, and 11 bases separated the two germline ends. This CDR3 contains 14 residues. Germline-derived CDR1 and CDR2 are PRHDT and FYEKMQ (reference sequence). CDR3 nucleotides: TGTGCCAGCAGCTTCTGGCTTATGCATTCACCCCTCCACTTT. Translation gives CASSFWLMHSPLHF. Variable domain in full (rest from reference TRBV13 and TRBJ1-6): AAGVIQSPRHLIKEKRETATLKCYPIPRHDTVYWYQQGPGQDPQFLISFYEKMQSDKGSIPDRFSAQQFSDYHSELNMSSLELGDSALYFCASSFWLMHSPLHFGNGTRLTVT.

This chain uses TRBV14 with TRBJ2-5; D remains ambiguous. The V gene lost 3 bases and the J gene lost 3 bases, with 20 bases spanning the gap. This CDR3 comprises 17 residues. Per the germline V gene, CDR1 is SGHDN and CDR2 is FVKESK. DNA for the CDR3: TGTGCCAGCAGCCACACGGTAGGGCCGAACCCCGAAGAGACCCAGTACTTC. Translation: CASSHTVGPNPEETQYF. The full variable domain, its missing parts supplied by reference TRBV14 and TRBJ2-5, is EAGVTQFPSHSVIEKGQTVTLRCDPISGHDNLYWYRRVMGKEIKFLLHFVKESKQDESGMPNNRFLAERTGGTYSTLKVQPAELEDSGVYFCASSHTVGPNPEETQYFGPGTRLLVL.

J is TRBJ1-5 and V is TRBV19, with TRBD1 identical over 7 bases. CDR3 length: 16 amino acids. Germline V lookup: CDR1 LNHDA, CDR2 SQIVND (reference sequence). V lost 6 bases, J lost 2 bases, and 10 bases stayed unmatched. The CDR3: CASREIQGLGNQPQHF. CDR3 DNA: TGTGCCAGTAGGGAAATACAGGGGTTGGGCAATCAGCCCCAGCATTTT.

This clone was counted a single time. The chain recombines TRBV6-2 or TRBV6-3 with TRBJ2-7; TRBD1 matches at 7 bases. CDR1 is MNHEY, CDR2 SVGEGT, per germline. The CDR3 length is 16 residues. The ends lost 5 bases at V and 4 bases at J; junction bases unmatched: 14. The CDR3 is CASSDPGQIVLYEQYF. CDR3 DNA sequence: TGTGCCAGCAGTGACCCGGGACAGATAGTTTTGTACGAGCAGTACTTC.

The chain combines TRBV7-8 with TRBJ1-5; 12 nucleotides align to TRBD1. J was trimmed by 7 bases and V by 5 bases; bases with no gene match: 12. CDR3 size: 17 residues. Germline V gene data show CDR1 as SGHVS and CDR2 as FQNEAQ. CDR3 sequence (DNA): TGTGCCAGCAGCGGAAGCCGGGACAGGGGGCTGTGGCAGCCCCAGCATTTT. Protein product: CASSGSRDRGLWQPQHF. The full variable domain, its missing parts supplied by reference TRBV7-8 and TRBJ1-5, is GAGVSQSPRYKVAKRGQDVALRCDPISGHVSLFWYQQALGQGPEFLTYFQNEAQLDKSGLPSDRFFAERPEGSVSTLKIQRTQQEDSAVYLCASSGSRDRGLWQPQHFGDGTRLSIL.

This clone was detected only a few times. V is TRBV7-2 and J is TRBJ2-5, with D perhaps TRBD1 (6 bases). Germline V gene data show CDR1 as SGHTA and CDR2 as FQGNSA. Trimming removed 3 bases from V and 3 bases from J, with 11 bases in between. This CDR3 spans 14 amino acids. The CDR3 loop reads CASSFQTGEETQYF. CDR3 sequence (DNA): TGTGCCAGCAGCTTCCAGACAGGAGAAGAGACCCAGTACTTC.

The V call is TRBV19, the J call TRBJ1-2; D uncertain. The CDR3 spans 14 residues. Deletions cut 5 bases from V and 6 bases from J, with 16 bases between. Per germline, CDR1 LNHDA and CDR2 SQIVND (reference sequence). As DNA, the CDR3 is TGTGCCAGTAGTGAGGGTGTACGTTCTGATGGCTACACCTTC. Amino acid sequence: CASSEGVRSDGYTF.

The V gene is TRBV10-3, the J gene TRBJ1-2; 7 bases agree with TRBD1. CDR3 length: 15 amino acids. V trimming: 5 bases; J trimming: 1 base; junction bases outside the gene matches: 7. The germline gives CDR1 ENHRY, CDR2 SYGVKD. CDR3 nucleotide sequence: TGTGCCATCAGTATCGGGACAGCGAATAACTATGGCTACACCTTC. Amino acids: CAISIGTANNYGYTF.

This clone has just one count. V and J are TRBV19 and TRBJ2-2; TRBD2 matches 9 bases. The CDR3 spans 15 residues. The junction had 5 bases not matched to a gene; V was cut back by 3 bases and J by 6 bases. Germline V gene lookup returns CDR1 LNHDA and CDR2 SQIVND (reference sequence). The CDR3 region is CASSMGLAGPGELFF. The DNA of the CDR3 is TGTGCCAGTAGTATGGGGCTAGCGGGACCCGGGGAGCTGTTTTTT. Full variable domain (remainder filled in from reference TRBV19 and TRBJ2-2): DGGITQSPKYLFRKEGQNVTLSCEQNLNHDAMYWYRQDPGQGLRLIYYSQIVNDFQKGDIAEGYSVSREKKESFPLTVTSAQKNPTAFYLCASSMGLAGPGELFFGEGSRLTVL.

V usage is TRBV6-2 or TRBV6-3 and J usage is TRBJ2-7; D perhaps matches TRBD2 (5 bases). This CDR3 spans 17 amino acids. The V and J ends lost 4 bases and 2 bases respectively, with 21 bases between them. Germline V gene data show CDR1 as MNHEY and CDR2 as SVGEGT. CDR3 coding DNA: TGTGCCAGCAGTTCGGCGGGCAGTGCCGCCCTTACCTACGAGCAGTACTTC. Its protein product is CASSSAGSAALTYEQYF.

The chain's CDR3 is CATWRATEAFF. Written as DNA, the CDR3 is TGTGCCACTTGGAGGGCCACTGAAGCTTTCTTT. The chain couples TRBV6-5 to TRBJ1-1; D is unresolved. There are 11 residues in the CDR3. Trimming cost V 10 bases and J 4 bases, with 10 bases left between them. Germline V CDR1 and CDR2: MNHEY, SVGAGI.

This sequence joins TRBV5-6 and TRBJ2-3; D possibly corresponds to TRBD2 (5 bases). Between the trimmed V and J ends, which lost 0 bases and 3 bases, there was a span of 17 bases. The CDR3 runs 17 residues. CDR1 is SGHDT and CDR2 is YYEEEE in the germline V gene. CDR3 amino acids: CASSLGLVAMGTDTQYF. CDR3 nucleotide sequence: TGTGCCAGCAGCTTGGGCTTGGTAGCGATGGGAACAGATACGCAGTATTTT.

The V call is TRBV4-2, the J call TRBJ1-5; weak D call: TRBD1 (5 bases). Per germline, CDR1 LGHNA and CDR2 YNFKEQ. This CDR3 comprises 15 residues. V was clipped by 2 bases and J by 3 bases, with 11 bases between them. This CDR3 is CASSQMGRDNQPQHF. The CDR3, as DNA: TGTGCCAGCAGCCAAATGGGCAGGGACAATCAGCCCCAGCATTTT.

The chain couples TRBV29-1 to TRBJ1-2; TRBD1 matches 7 bases. V lost 5 bases, J lost 2 bases, and 5 bases stayed unmatched. The CDR3 totals 13 residues. CDR1 and CDR2 from the germline V gene are SQVTM and ANQGSEA. CDR3 protein: CSVLTGVNYGYTF. The CDR3 DNA is TGCAGCGTTCTTACAGGGGTGAACTATGGCTACACCTTC.